This TCR beta chain was documented in a study of blood T cell repertoires in COVID-19. CDR3 length equals 11 residues. Trimming shortened V by 0 bases and J by 8 bases, and 7 bases separated the two germline ends. The germline V gene encodes CDR1 GTSNPN and CDR2 SVGIG (reference sequence). As originally analysed: Amplification of reference gene primers provided the estimated nucleated cell counts. This table comes from immunoSEQ multiplex PCR, and its TCRdb copy is limited to in-frame clones, with some not included. That table furnishes V, J and clone size, whereas the DNA furnished D and trimming. The repertoire holds about 78,000 clones, with 84% as singletons.

Material: peripheral blood. This rearrangement joins TRBV30 to TRBJ1-1; unclear D gene. The sequence came from a man aged 50 to 59 with acute or convalescent COVID-19. CDR3 bases: TGTGCCTGGAGTGTAGCAGGAGAAGCTTTCTTT. Translation gives CAWSVAGEAFF.